This T cell receptor (beta chain) was recorded in a study of T cell changes during pregnancy in multiple sclerosis. TCRdb's copy holds only in-frame clones and misses some; the assay was immunoSEQ multiplex PCR. Here the sample spans approximately 20,000 clones, under 95% being singletons. Germline lookup yields CDR1 SGDLS and CDR2 YYNGEE. Germline trimming cut 3 bases from V and 5 bases from J; bases unmatched to any gene: 13. The CDR3 covers 17 residues. The sample here was CD4+ T cells from peripheral blood mononuclear cells, taken in the third trimester of pregnancy. The chain couples TRBV9 to TRBJ2-7, with 11 bases matching TRBD1. The sequence was obtained from a female donor with multiple sclerosis, enrolled in a pregnancy study. The CDR3 loop reads CASSGGRTGGLSDEQYF. The CDR3 bases are TGTGCCAGCAGCGGGGGAAGGACAGGGGGCTTGAGCGACGAGCAGTACTTC.